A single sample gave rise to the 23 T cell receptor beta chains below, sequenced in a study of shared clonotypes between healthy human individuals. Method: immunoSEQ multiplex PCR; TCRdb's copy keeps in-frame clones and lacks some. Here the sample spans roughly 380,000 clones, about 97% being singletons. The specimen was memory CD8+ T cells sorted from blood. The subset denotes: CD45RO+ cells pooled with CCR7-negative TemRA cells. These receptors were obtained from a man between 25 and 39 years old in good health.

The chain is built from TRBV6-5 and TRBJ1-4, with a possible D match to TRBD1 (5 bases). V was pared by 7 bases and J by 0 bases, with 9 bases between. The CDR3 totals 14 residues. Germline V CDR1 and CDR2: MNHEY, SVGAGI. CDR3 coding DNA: TGTGCCAGCAAAGTGACAGCAACTAATGAAAAACTGTTTTTT. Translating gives CASKVTATNEKLFF.

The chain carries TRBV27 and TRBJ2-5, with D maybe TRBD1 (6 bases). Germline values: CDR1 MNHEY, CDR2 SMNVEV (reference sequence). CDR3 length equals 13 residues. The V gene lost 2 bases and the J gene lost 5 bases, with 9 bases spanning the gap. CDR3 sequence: CASSLGGAETQYF. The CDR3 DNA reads TGTGCCAGCAGTTTAGGGGGCGCGGAGACCCAGTACTTC.

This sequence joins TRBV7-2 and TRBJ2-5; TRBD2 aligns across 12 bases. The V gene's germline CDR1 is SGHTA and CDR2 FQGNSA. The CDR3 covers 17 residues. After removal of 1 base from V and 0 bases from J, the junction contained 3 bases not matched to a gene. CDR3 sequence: CASSLVGTSGYQETQYF. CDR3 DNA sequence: TGTGCCAGCAGCTTAGTAGGGACTAGCGGGTACCAAGAGACCCAGTACTTC.

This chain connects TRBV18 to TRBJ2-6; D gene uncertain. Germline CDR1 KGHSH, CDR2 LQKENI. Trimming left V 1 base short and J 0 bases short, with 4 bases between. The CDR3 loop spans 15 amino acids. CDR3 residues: CASSPQGSGANVLTF. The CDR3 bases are TGTGCCAGCTCACCACAGGGCTCTGGGGCCAACGTCCTGACTTTC.

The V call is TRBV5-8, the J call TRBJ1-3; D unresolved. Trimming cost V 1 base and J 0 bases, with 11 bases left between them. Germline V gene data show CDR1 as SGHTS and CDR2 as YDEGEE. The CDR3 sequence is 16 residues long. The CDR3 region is CASSLLSAFSGNTIYF. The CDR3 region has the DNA TGTGCCAGCAGCTTGTTATCAGCCTTCTCTGGAAACACCATATATTTT.

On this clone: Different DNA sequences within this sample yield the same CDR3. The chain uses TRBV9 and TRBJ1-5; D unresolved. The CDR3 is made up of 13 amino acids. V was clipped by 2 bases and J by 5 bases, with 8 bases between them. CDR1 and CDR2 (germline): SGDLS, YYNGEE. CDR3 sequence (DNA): TGTGCCAGCAGCGTGGACGGAGATCAGCCCCAGCATTTT. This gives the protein CASSVDGDQPQHF.

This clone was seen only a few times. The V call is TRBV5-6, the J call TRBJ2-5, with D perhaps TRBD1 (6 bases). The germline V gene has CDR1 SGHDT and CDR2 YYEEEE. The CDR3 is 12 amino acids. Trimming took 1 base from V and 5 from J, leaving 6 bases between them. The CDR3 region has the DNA TGTGCCAGCAGCTTGACAGGGGAGACCCAGTACTTC. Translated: CASSLTGETQYF.

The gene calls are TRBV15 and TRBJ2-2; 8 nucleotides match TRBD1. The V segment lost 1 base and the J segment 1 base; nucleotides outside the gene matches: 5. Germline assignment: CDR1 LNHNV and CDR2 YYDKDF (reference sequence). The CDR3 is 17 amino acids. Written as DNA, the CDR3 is TGTGCCACCAGCAGAGCAGGGGGCGGTTGGAACACCGGGGAGCTGTTTTTT. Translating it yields CATSRAGGGWNTGELFF.

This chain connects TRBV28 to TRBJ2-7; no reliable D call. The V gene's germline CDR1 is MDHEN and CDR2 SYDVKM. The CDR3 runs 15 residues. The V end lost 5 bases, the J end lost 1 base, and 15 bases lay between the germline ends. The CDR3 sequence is CASSMRYQYSYEQYF. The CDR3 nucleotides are TGTGCCAGCAGTATGCGATATCAGTATTCCTACGAGCAGTACTTC.

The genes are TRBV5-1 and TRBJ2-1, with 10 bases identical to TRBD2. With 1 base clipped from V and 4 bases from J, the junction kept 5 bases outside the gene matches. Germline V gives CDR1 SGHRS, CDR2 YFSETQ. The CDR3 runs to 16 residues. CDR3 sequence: CASSLTLAGVYNEQFF. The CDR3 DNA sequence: TGCGCCAGCAGCTTGACCCTAGCGGGAGTTTACAATGAGCAGTTCTTC.

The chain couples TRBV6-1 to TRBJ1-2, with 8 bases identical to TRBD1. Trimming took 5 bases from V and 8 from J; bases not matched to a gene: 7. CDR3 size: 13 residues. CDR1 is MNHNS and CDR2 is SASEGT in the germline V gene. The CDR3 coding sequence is TGTGCCAGCAGTCCTCAGGGGGCAGGAGGCTACACCTTC. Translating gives CASSPQGAGGYTF.

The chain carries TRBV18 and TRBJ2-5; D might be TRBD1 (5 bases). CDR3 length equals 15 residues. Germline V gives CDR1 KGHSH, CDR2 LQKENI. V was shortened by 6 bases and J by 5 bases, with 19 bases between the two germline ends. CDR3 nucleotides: TGTGCCAGCTCTACCAATATTTATGGGGCGGAGACCCAGTACTTC. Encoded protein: CASSTNIYGAETQYF.

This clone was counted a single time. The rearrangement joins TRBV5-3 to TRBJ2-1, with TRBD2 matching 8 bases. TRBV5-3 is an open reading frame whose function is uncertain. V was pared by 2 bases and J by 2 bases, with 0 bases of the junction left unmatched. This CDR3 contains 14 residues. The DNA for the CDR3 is TGTGCCAGAAGCTTCGGGAGGGCCTACAATGAGCAGTTCTTC. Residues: CARSFGRAYNEQFF.

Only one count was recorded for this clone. The DNA of the CDR3 is TGTGCCAGCAGGGACACTTACAATGAGCAGTTCTTC. This translates into CASRDTYNEQFF. The chain employs TRBV6-5 and TRBJ2-1; possible D gene TRBD1, 5 bases. CDR3 length equals 12 residues. The germline V gene has CDR1 MNHEY and CDR2 SVGAGI. V was shortened by 6 bases and J by 4 bases, with 7 bases between the two germline ends.

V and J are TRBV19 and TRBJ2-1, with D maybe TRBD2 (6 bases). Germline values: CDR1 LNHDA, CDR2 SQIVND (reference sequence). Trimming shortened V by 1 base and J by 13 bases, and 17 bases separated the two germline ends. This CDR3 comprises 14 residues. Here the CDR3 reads CASSIGGSGTTQFF. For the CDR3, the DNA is TGTGCCAGTAGTATAGGAGGTAGCGGAACTACCCAGTTCTTC.

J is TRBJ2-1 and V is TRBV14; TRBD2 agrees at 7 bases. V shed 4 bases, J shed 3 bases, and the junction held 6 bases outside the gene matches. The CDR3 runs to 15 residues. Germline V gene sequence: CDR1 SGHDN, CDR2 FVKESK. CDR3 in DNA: TGTGCCAGCAGCCCACGGGACTACTTCTACAATGAGCAGTTCTTC. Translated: CASSPRDYFYNEQFF.

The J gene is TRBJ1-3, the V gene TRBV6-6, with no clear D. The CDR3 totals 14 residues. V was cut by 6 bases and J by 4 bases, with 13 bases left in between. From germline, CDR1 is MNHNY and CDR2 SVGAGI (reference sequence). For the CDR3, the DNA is TGTGCCAGCAGCGACGAAGGACGGGGAAACACCATATATTTT. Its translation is CASSDEGRGNTIYF.

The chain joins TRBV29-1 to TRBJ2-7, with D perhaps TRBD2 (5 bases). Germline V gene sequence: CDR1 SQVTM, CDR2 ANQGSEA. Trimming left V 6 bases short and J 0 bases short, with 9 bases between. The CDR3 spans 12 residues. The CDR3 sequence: CSVTGFSYEQYF. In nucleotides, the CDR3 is TGCAGCGTAACGGGATTCTCCTACGAGCAGTACTTC.

In DNA, the CDR3 is TGTGCCATCTCAGTGGGGACAGGTTCCTACGAGCAGTACTTC. The encoded protein is CAISVGTGSYEQYF. The chain joins TRBV10-3 to TRBJ2-7, with 8 nucleotides matching TRBD1. J gave up 1 base and V 8 bases, and 7 bases lay outside the gene matches. The V gene's germline CDR1 is ENHRY and CDR2 SYGVKD. The CDR3 loop spans 14 amino acids.

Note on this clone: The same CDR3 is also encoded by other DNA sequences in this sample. CDR3 in DNA: TGTGCCAGCAGCCCGATAGCGGGTTGGACCTACGAGCAGTACTTC. This sequence encodes CASSPIAGWTYEQYF. The J gene is TRBJ2-7, the V gene TRBV27; 7 nucleotides align to TRBD2. Germline-derived CDR1 and CDR2 are MNHEY and SMNVEV (reference sequence). V trimming: 6 bases; J trimming: 2 bases; junction bases outside the gene matches: 10. CDR3 length: 15 residues.

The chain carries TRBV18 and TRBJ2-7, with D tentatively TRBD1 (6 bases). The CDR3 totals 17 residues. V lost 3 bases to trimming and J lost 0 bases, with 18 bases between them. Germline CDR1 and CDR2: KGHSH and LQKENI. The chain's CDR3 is CASSPSLGAILSYEQYF. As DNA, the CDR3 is TGTGCCAGCTCACCCTCGCTGGGGGCAATTCTCTCCTACGAGCAGTACTTC.

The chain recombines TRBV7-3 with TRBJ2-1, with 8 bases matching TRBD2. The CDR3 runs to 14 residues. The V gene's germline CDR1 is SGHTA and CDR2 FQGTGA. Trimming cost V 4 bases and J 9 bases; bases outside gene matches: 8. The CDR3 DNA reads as TGTGCCAGCAGCTCCGGGACTAGTAGGGGTGAGCAGTTCTTC. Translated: CASSSGTSRGEQFF.

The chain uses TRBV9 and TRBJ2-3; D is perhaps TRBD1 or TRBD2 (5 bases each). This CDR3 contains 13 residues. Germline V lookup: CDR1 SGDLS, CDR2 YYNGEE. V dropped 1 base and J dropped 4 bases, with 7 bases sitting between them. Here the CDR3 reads CASSVRGADTQYF. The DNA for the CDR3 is TGTGCCAGCAGCGTAAGAGGGGCAGATACGCAGTATTTT. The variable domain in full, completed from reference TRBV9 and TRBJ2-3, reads DSGVTQTPKHLITATGQRVTLRCSPRSGDLSVYWYQQSLDQGLQFLIQYYNGEERAKGNILERFSAQQFPDLHSELNLSSLELGDSALYFCASSVRGADTQYFGPGTRLTVL.